This T cell receptor beta chain was identified in a study of T cells in tumors after PD-1 blockade. As for the study in general: No patient had prior checkpoint blockade, systemic immunosuppression, or radiotherapy within 4 weeks. Some patients also took daily vismodegib 150 mg during anti-PD-1 treatment.

The method was immunoSEQ multiplex PCR; TCRdb's version includes in-frame clones alone and lacks a portion of them. In the table there are roughly 9,800 clones, around 67% of which are singletons. This CDR3 contains 14 residues. Germline CDR1 reads MNHEY; CDR2 reads SVGEGT. V lost 5 bases and J lost 5; bases outside the gene matches: 3. The genes are TRBV6-2 or TRBV6-3 and TRBJ2-5, with 12 bases matching TRBD2. The sample here was tumor tissue, taken after anti-PD-1 treatment. The source of this sequence is a human donor with basal cell carcinoma. CDR3 DNA sequence: TGTGCCAGCAGTAGACTAGCGGGAGAGGAGACCCAGTACTTC. Encoded protein: CASSRLAGEETQYF.